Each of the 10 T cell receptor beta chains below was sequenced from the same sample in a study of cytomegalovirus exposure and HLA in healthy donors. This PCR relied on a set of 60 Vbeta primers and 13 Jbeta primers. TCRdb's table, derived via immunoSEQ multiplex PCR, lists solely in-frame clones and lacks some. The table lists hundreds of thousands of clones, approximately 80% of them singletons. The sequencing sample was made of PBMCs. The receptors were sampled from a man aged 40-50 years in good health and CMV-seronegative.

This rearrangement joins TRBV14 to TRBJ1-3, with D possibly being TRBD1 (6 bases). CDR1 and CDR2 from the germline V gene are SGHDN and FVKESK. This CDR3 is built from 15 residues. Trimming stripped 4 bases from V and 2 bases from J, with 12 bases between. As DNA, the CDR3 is TGTGCCAGCAGCCGCGCCGGGACACCTGGAAACACCATATATTTT. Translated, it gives CASSRAGTPGNTIYF.

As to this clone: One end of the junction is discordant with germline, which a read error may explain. The chain's CDR3 is CSSRPQTGSTEAFF. The CDR3 DNA follows: TGTTCCAGCCGTCCCCAGACAGGGTCAACTGAAGCTTTCTTT. V is TRBV7-9 and J is TRBJ1-1; TRBD1 agrees at 7 bases. CDR1 is SEHNR and CDR2 is FQNEAQ in the germline V gene (reference sequence). CDR3 length: 14 residues.

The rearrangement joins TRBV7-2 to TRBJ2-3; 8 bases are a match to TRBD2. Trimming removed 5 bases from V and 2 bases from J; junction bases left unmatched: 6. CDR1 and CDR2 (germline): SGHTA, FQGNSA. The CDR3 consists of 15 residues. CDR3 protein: CASSLIAGYTDTQYF. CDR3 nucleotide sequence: TGTGCCAGCAGCCTTATAGCGGGGTACACAGATACGCAGTATTTT.

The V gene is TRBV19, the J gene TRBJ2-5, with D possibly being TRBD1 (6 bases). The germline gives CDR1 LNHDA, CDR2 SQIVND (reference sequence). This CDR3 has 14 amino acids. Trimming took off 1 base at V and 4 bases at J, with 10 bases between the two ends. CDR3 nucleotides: TGTGCCAGTAGTATAGCGGTCAGGGGAGAGACCCAGTACTTC. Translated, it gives CASSIAVRGETQYF.

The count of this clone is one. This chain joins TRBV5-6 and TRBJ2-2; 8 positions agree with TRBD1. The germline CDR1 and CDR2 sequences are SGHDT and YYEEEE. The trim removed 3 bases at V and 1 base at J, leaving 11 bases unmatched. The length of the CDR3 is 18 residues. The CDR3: CASSWRQGTSLNTGELFF. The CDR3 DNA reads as TGTGCCAGCAGCTGGCGACAGGGGACATCCTTGAACACCGGGGAGCTGTTTTTT.

This CDR3 is CASSQVGGYGYTF. The CDR3 DNA sequence: TGCGCCAGCAGCCAAGTCGGGGGCTATGGCTACACCTTC. The chain is built from TRBV4-1 and TRBJ1-2; D might be TRBD1 (5 bases). The CDR3 spans 13 residues. CDR1 and CDR2 from the germline V gene are MGHRA and YSYEKL. V shed 1 base and J shed 4 bases, with 7 bases lying between them.

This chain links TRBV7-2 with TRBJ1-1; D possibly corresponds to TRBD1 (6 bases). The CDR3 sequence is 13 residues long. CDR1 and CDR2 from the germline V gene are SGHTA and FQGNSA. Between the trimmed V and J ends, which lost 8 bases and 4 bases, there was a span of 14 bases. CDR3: CASRTGYFTEAFF. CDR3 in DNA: TGTGCCAGCCGAACAGGGTACTTCACTGAAGCTTTCTTT.

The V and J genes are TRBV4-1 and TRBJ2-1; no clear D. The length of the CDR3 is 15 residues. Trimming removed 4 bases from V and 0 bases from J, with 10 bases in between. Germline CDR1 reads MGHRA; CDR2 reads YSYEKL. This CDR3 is CASSPGPGSYNEQFF. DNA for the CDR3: TGCGCCAGCAGCCCTGGGCCTGGCTCCTACAATGAGCAGTTCTTC.

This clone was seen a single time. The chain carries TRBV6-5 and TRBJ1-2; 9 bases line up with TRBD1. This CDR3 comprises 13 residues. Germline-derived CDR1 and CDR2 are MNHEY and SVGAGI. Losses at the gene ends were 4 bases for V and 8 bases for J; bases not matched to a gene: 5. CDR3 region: CASSWTGAGGYTF. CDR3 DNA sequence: TGTGCCAGCAGTTGGACAGGGGCAGGGGGCTACACCTTC.

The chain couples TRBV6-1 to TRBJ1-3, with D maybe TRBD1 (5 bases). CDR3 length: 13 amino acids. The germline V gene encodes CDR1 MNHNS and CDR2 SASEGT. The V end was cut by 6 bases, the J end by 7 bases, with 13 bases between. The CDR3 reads CASSLQVSNTIYF. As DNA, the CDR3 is TGTGCCAGCAGCCTACAGGTTTCGAACACCATATATTTT.